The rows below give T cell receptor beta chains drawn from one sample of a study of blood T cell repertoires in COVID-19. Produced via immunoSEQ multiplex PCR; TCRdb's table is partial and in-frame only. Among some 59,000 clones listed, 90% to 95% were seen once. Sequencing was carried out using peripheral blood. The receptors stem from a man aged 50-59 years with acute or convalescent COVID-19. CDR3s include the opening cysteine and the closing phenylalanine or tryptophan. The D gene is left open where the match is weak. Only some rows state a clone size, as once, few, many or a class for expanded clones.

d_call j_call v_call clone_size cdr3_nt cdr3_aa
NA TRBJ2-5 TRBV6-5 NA TGTGCCAGCAGTTACTCGTCGGGTCGAGAGACCCAGTACTTC CASSYSSGRETQYF
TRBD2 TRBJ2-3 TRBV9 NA TGTGCCAGCAGTGGGACTAGCGGGGGAAGAGGGATACAAGATACGCAGTATTTT CASSGTSGGRGIQDTQYF
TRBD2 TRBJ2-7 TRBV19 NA TGTGCCAGTAGTATTAGCGGGAGGTCCTACGAGCAGTACTTC CASSISGRSYEQYF
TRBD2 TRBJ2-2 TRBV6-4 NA TGTGCCAGCAGGGCGGGAGGCACCGGGGAGCTGTTTTTT CASRAGGTGELFF
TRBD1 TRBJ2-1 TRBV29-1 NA TGCAGCGTAGCACAGGGGGCCCTTTACAATGAGCAGTTCTTC CSVAQGALYNEQFF
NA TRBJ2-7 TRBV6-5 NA TGTGCCAGCAGACCTACGGGACTTAGGACGTCGGAGCAGTACTTC CASRPTGLRTSEQYF
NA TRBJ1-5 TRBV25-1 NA TGTGCCAGCAGGGACCGGGACAATCAGCCCCAGCATTTT CASRDRDNQPQHF
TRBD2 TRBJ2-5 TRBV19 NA TGTGCCAGTAGTATGGGGGCTAGCGGGGGAGAGACCCAGTACTTC CASSMGASGGETQYF
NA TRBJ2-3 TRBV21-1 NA TGTGCCAGCAGCATGAGAGTCGATACGCAGTATTTT CASSMRVDTQYF
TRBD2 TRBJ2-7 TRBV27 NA TGTGCCAGCAGTCGGCGGGGGAGCTCCTACGAGCAGTACTTC CASSRRGSSYEQYF
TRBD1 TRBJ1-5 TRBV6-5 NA TGTGCCAGCAGACGACAGGGGGCCAATCAGCCCCAGCATTTT CASRRQGANQPQHF
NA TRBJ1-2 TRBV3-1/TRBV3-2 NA TGTGCCAGCAGCCAAGATCGGGGGGGATACTATGGCTACACCTTC CASSQDRGGYYGYTF
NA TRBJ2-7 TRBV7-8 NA TGTGCCAGCAGGACAGCCAGCTCCTACGAGCAGTACTTC CASRTASSYEQYF
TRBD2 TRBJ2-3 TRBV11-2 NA TGTGCCAGCAGCTTAATTAGCGGGAGCAGGGGCACAGATACGCAGTATTTT CASSLISGSRGTDTQYF
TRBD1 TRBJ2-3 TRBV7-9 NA TGTGCCAGCACGCAACCCGGACAGGGCACAGATACGCAGTATTTT CASTQPGQGTDTQYF
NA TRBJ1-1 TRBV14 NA TGTGCCAGCAGCCAACGCCGGCTGCAGGGAAGAACTGAAGCTTTCTTT CASSQRRLQGRTEAFF
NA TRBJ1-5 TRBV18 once TGTGCCAGCCCTCCTCACGTAGCGGATAGATATAGCAATCAGCCCCAGCATTTT CASPPHVADRYSNQPQHF
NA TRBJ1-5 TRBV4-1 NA TGCGCCAGCAGCCAAGAGGGGAGTAGCAATCAGCCCCAGCATTTT CASSQEGSSNQPQHF
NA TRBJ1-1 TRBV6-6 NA TGTGCCAGCAGTTTAAACAGGGAAGCTTTCTTT CASSLNREAFF
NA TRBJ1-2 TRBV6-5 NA TGTGCCACAGGGTCGGACAGCCAAGCTTATGGCTACACCTTC CATGSDSQAYGYTF
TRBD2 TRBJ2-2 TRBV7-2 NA TGTGCCAGCAGCCCCGGGACTAGCGGGAGAGCGGGCACCGGGGAGCTGTTTTTT CASSPGTSGRAGTGELFF
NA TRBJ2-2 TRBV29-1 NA TGCAGCGTTGCTGTGGGGGCGGGCGGGGAGCTGTTTTTT CSVAVGAGGELFF
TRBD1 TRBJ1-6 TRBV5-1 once TGCGCCAGCAGCTTGGAGGGGGCAGGGAATTCACCCCTCCACTTT CASSLEGAGNSPLHF
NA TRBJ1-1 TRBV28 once TGTGCCAGCAGTTTATGGCAGGGAATGGCTGAAGCTTTCTTT CASSLWQGMAEAFF
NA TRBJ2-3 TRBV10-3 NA TGTGCCATCTTAACTAGCTCAGATACGCAGTATTTT CAILTSSDTQYF
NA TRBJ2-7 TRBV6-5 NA TGTGCCAGCAGTCGGAGCCCTACCTACGAGCAGTACTTC CASSRSPTYEQYF
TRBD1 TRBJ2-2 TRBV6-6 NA TGTGCCAGCAGTCAACACTCGGGACAGGGGGCCGGGGGGGAGCTGTTTTTT CASSQHSGQGAGGELFF
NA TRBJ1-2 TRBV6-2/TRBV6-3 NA TGTGCCAGCAGTTACGGACAGTATTCCCATGGCTACACCTTC CASSYGQYSHGYTF
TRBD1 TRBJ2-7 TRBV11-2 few TGTGCCAGCAGCTTAGGGTCCTACGCCGGGACAGCACACGAGCAGTACTTC CASSLGSYAGTAHEQYF
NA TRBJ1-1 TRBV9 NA TGTGCCAGCAGCGTAGACAGTGGCAATGAAGCTTTCTTT CASSVDSGNEAFF
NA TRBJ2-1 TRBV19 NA TGTGCCAGTAGTGCTAACAGCTACAATGAGCAGTTCTTC CASSANSYNEQFF
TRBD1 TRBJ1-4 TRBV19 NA TGTGCCAGTAGCACACAGGGGTTCGGGGTAAGGCTGTTTTTT CASSTQGFGVRLFF
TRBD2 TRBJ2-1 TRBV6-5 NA TGTGCCAGCAGTCTACTAGCGGACTCCTACAATGAGCAGTTCTTC CASSLLADSYNEQFF
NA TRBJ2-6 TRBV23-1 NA TGCGCCAGCAGTCAAAGGACAGCCAACTCTGGGGCCAACGTCCTGACTTTC CASSQRTANSGANVLTF
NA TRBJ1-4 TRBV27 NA TGTGCCAGCAGTATGCAAGCCTTTGTCGGGGATTATGAAAAACTGTTTTTT CASSMQAFVGDYEKLFF
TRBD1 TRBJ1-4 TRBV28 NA TGTGCCAGCAGATCCCAGGGGGTTGCTAATGAAAAACTGTTTTTT CASRSQGVANEKLFF
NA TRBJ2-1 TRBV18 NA TGTGCCAGCTCACCAGAGGGCAGCAGTGAGCAGTTCTTC CASSPEGSSEQFF
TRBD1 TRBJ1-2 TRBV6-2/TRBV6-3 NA TGTGCCAGCAGTCTAACGGACAGACAGGGCTATGGCTACACCTTC CASSLTDRQGYGYTF
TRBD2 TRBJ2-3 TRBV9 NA TGTGCCAGCAGCGTAGTAGCGGGAGATTCCACAGATACGCAGTATTTT CASSVVAGDSTDTQYF
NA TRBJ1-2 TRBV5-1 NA TGCGCCAGCAGCAGGGAGGGCTATGGCTACACCTTC CASSREGYGYTF
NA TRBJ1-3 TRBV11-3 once TGTGCCAGCAGCCCCCTGGGGGGTACAGACGGTGGAAACACCATATATTTT CASSPLGGTDGGNTIYF
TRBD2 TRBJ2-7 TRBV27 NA TGTGCCAGCAGTCTAGCGGAGGGAGGGAGGGAGCAGTACTTC CASSLAEGGREQYF
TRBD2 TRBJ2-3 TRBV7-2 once TGTGCCAGCAGCTTCCCGGGACTAGCGGGAGCAGATACGCAGTATTTT CASSFPGLAGADTQYF
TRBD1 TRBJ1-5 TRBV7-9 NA TGTGCCAGCAGCCGTGGGACAGTAAATCAGCCCCAGCATTTT CASSRGTVNQPQHF
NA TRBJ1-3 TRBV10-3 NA TGTGCCATCAGTGAGACAGGGGGAAACACCATATATTTT CAISETGGNTIYF